These 10 T cell receptor beta chains were all obtained from the same sample, sequenced in a study of cytomegalovirus exposure and HLA in healthy donors. The PCR made use of 60 Vbeta and 13 Jbeta primers. Method: immunoSEQ multiplex PCR; TCRdb's copy keeps in-frame clones and lacks some. The repertoire holds roughly 150,000 clones, around three quarters seen once, with roughly 1.6% in the top ten. Sequenced input: PBMCs. The receptors come from a man in his forties in good health and CMV-seronegative.

Details on this clone: Within the sample, other DNA sequences also encode this same CDR3. The CDR3 region has the DNA TGCGCCAGCAGCCTAACAGGGACTGGAAACACCATATATTTT. Residues: CASSLTGTGNTIYF. V and J are TRBV5-1 and TRBJ1-3; D is possibly TRBD1 (6 bases). The CDR3 length is 14 residues. V was trimmed by 4 bases and J by 2 bases, leaving 10 bases between them. Germline V gives CDR1 SGHRS, CDR2 YFSETQ. The complete variable domain, with remaining parts taken from reference TRBV5-1 and TRBJ1-3, reads KAGVTQTPRYLIKTRGQQVTLSCSPISGHRSVSWYQQTPGQGLQFLFEYFSETQRNKGNFPGRFSGRQFSNSRSEMNVSTLELGDSALYLCASSLTGTGNTIYFGEGSWLTVV.

This chain links TRBV29-1 with TRBJ2-1; the match to TRBD1 covers 8 bases. Germline V gene data show CDR1 as SQVTM and CDR2 as ANQGSEA. There are 14 residues in the CDR3. After removal of 6 bases from V and 10 bases from J, the junction contained 14 bases not matched to a gene. CDR3 region: CSVTRGLAGNEQFF. CDR3 nucleotides: TGCAGCGTCACCAGGGGGCTGGCGGGTAACGAGCAGTTCTTC.

The chain carries TRBV11-2 and TRBJ2-2; the D is unclear. In germline, CDR1 is SGHAT, CDR2 FQNNGV. The CDR3 loop spans 16 amino acids. V lost 5 bases to trimming and J lost 1 base, with 14 bases between them. The CDR3 protein is CASSVVTLLNTGELFF. The CDR3 DNA reads as TGTGCCAGCAGCGTAGTGACTCTCCTGAACACCGGGGAGCTGTTTTTT.

The rearrangement joins TRBV10-2 to TRBJ1-5; 9 bases fit TRBD1. This CDR3 contains 15 residues. With 6 bases clipped from V and 0 bases from J, the junction kept 3 bases outside the gene matches. Looked up from germline, CDR1 is WSHSY and CDR2 is SAAADI. CDR3 sequence (DNA): TGCGCCAGCAGCGGGACAGGGAGTAGCAATCAGCCCCAGCATTTT. Its protein product is CASSGTGSSNQPQHF.

The chain uses TRBV15 and TRBJ2-7, with TRBD2 matching over 9 bases. J lost 1 base, V lost 2 bases, and 3 bases had no gene match. This CDR3 has 15 residues. CDR1 LNHNV and CDR2 YYDKDF come from the germline V gene (reference sequence). The CDR3 loop is CATSRLAGTSYEQYV. CDR3 coding DNA: TGTGCCACCAGCAGACTAGCGGGAACGTCCTACGAGCAGTACGTC.

J is TRBJ2-5 and V is TRBV7-8; 11 nucleotides match TRBD2. V shed 5 bases and J 1 base; nucleotides not matched to a gene: 6. Per germline, CDR1 SGHVS and CDR2 FQNEAQ. This CDR3 spans 16 amino acids. The CDR3 region is CASSGRGLAVQETQYF. The CDR3 DNA follows: TGTGCCAGCAGCGGACGGGGACTAGCGGTCCAAGAGACCCAGTACTTC. Based on the CDR3 plus reference TRBV7-8 and TRBJ2-5, the full variable domain is GAGVSQSPRYKVAKRGQDVALRCDPISGHVSLFWYQQALGQGPEFLTYFQNEAQLDKSGLPSDRFFAERPEGSVSTLKIQRTQQEDSAVYLCASSGRGLAVQETQYFGPGTRLLVL.

The rearrangement uses TRBV5-6 and TRBJ2-3; 7 bases agree with TRBD1. The CDR3 length is 13 residues. The trim removed 3 bases at V and 5 bases at J, leaving 3 bases unmatched. CDR1 is SGHDT, CDR2 YYEEEE, per germline. CDR3 nucleotides: TGTGCCAGCAGCTCCGGGACAGTAGATACGCAGTATTTT. Amino acids: CASSSGTVDTQYF.

In its sample, this clone was seen once. The chain employs TRBV7-3 and TRBJ1-1; possibly TRBD1 for D (6 bases). Looked up from germline, CDR1 is SGHTA and CDR2 is FQGTGA. The V gene lost 2 bases and the J gene lost 2 bases, with 9 bases spanning the gap. The CDR3 runs to 14 residues. This CDR3 reads CASSLGGGNTEAFF. For the CDR3, the DNA is TGTGCCAGCAGCTTAGGGGGGGGCAACACTGAAGCTTTCTTT. Full variable domain (rest looked up from reference TRBV7-3 and TRBJ1-1): GAGVSQTPSNKVTEKGKYVELRCDPISGHTALYWYRQSLGQGPEFLIYFQGTGAADDSGLPNDRFFAVRPEGSVSTLKIQRTERGDSAVYLCASSLGGGNTEAFFGQGTRLTVV.

The chain carries TRBV30 and TRBJ1-1; 8 positions agree with TRBD1. The CDR3 consists of 14 residues. The germline V gene has CDR1 GTSNPN and CDR2 SVGIG (reference sequence). The J segment lost 4 bases and the V segment lost 2 bases, leaving 6 bases of the junction unmatched. The CDR3 loop reads CAWSIGQGPTEAFF. The CDR3 nucleotides read TGTGCCTGGAGTATTGGACAGGGACCCACTGAAGCTTTCTTT. The whole variable domain, remainder taken from reference TRBV30 and TRBJ1-1, is SQTIHQWPATLVQPVGSPLSLECTVEGTSNPNLYWYRQAAGRGLQLLFYSVGIGQISSEVPQNLSASRPQDRQFILSSKKLLLSDSGFYLCAWSIGQGPTEAFFGQGTRLTVV.

This chain joins TRBV29-1 and TRBJ2-2, with TRBD1 matching 8 bases. Germline CDR1 SQVTM, CDR2 ANQGSEA. V was pared by 6 bases and J by 7 bases, with 7 bases of the junction left unmatched. The CDR3 is 13 residues long. Written as DNA, the CDR3 is TGCAGCGTGACAGGGGTGTTGGGCGGGGAGCTGTTTTTT. Translated, it gives CSVTGVLGGELFF.